Included here is one T cell receptor beta chain sequence, with context. TCRdb's table, derived via immunoSEQ multiplex PCR, lists solely in-frame clones and lacks some. The sample holds 50,000 to 70,000 clones; just under 95% are singletons and the top ten take roughly 1.4%. From germline, CDR1 is SGHRS and CDR2 YFSETQ. The CDR3 sequence is 14 residues long. The J segment lost 1 base and the V segment lost 1 base, leaving 0 bases of the junction unmatched. The data derive from a study of T cell changes during pregnancy in multiple sclerosis. This sequence originates from a female donor with multiple sclerosis, enrolled in a pregnancy study. This chain uses TRBV5-1 with TRBJ2-5; the match to TRBD1 covers 8 bases. This sample comprised peripheral blood, obtained in the second trimester of pregnancy. CDR3 protein: CASSLQGAQETQYF. The CDR3 coding sequence is TGCGCCAGCAGCTTGCAGGGGGCCCAAGAGACCCAGTACTTC.